The subject of this entry is one T cell receptor (beta chain). Antigen specificity is unknown. Library input was about 2 micrograms of DNA from cryopreserved PBMCs. Germline V lookup: CDR1 SNHLY, CDR2 FYNNEI. The junction had 9 bases not matched to a gene; V was cut back by 11 bases and J by 6 bases. The CDR3 is 13 amino acids. This sample was included in a study of cytotoxic CD8 clonotypes in ibrutinib-treated CLL. Deep sequencing aimed at 1 in 200,000 to 1 in 1 million T cells' resolution. Clones were sequenced by immunoSEQ multiplex PCR, and TCRdb holds only the in-frame ones, with some missing. The sample gives fewer than 75,000 clones, about 65% of which show up once; 43% is in the top ten. Study results and limitations: Clonality was higher at baseline than in age-matched healthy donors and tracked circulating CD8+ T-cell counts.

The rearrangement links TRBV2 to TRBJ2-7; 11 bases map to TRBD2. The sequencing here drew on PBMCs, taken after 12 months of ibrutinib treatment. The receptor was isolated from a human donor with chronic lymphocytic leukemia. The CDR3 DNA follows: TGTGCCTCTTCGGGACTAGCGGATGGCGAGCAGTACTTC. As protein: CASSGLADGEQYF. Full variable domain (rest looked up from reference TRBV2 and TRBJ2-7): EPEVTQTPSHQVTQMGQEVILRCVPISNHLYFYWYRQILGQKVEFLVSFYNNEISEKSEIFDDQFSVERPDGSNFTLKIRSTKLEDSAMYFCASSGLADGEQYFGPGTRLTVT.